This is a list of T cell receptor beta chains from one sample in a study of T cell repertoires in cytomegalovirus infection. TCRdb ran MiXCR on the reads and lists one entry per CDR3 protein. The sample records about 400,000 distinct CDR3 sequences, just under 35% being singletons. These receptors have no identified antigens. The sequencing used cultured PBMCs, collected from culture after CMV antigen stimulation. The receptor source for this set is a human donor in good health (CMV status not recorded). Some clones in this sample may be carry-over from other donors' samples. CDR3s include the opening cysteine and the closing phenylalanine or tryptophan. Each record gives: D gene, V gene, clone size, J gene, CDR3 DNA, CDR3 protein. A D gene is named only where the DNA matches it firmly. The size field is filled for only some rows; it gives once, few, many or a size class.

>NA|TRBV12-3/TRBV12-4|NA|TRBJ1-1
TGTGCCAGCAGTTTATGGGGGTCTCCTGAAGCTTTCTTT
CASSLWGSPEAFF
>NA|TRBV12-3/TRBV12-4|NA|TRBJ2-7
TGTGCCAGCAGTTTATCGCAGGGGTACGAGCAGTACTTC
CASSLSQGYEQYF
>NA|TRBV5-1|NA|TRBJ2-5
TGCGCCAGCAGCCGACAGCCTCAAGAGACCCAGTACTTC
CASSRQPQETQYF
>TRBD1|TRBV20-1|few|TRBJ2-7
TGCAGTGGTAAGAGGGGGCCCTACGAGCAGTACTTC
CSGKRGPYEQYF
>NA|TRBV6-1|few|TRBJ2-1
TGTGCCAGCAGTGACCCACCCGGGGGTGAGTCCTACAATGAGCAGTTCTTC
CASSDPPGGESYNEQFF
>NA|TRBV6-5|many|TRBJ1-2
TGTGCCAGCAGACCGACCCCACCCGACTATGGCTACACCTTC
CASRPTPPDYGYTF
>NA|TRBV28|NA|TRBJ1-1
TGTGCCAGCAGCCGGAGGGGGGGGGGGAGGTATACTGAAGCTTTCTTT
CASSRRGGGRYTEAFF
>NA|TRBV6-2/TRBV6-3|NA|TRBJ2-1
TGTGCCAGCTCTGAAACTGGCAACAATGAGCAGTTCTTC
CASSETGNNEQFF
>TRBD2|TRBV10-3|once|TRBJ2-7
TGTGCCATCAGTGGAGACGGAGCGGGAGAGGCATACGAGCAGTACTTC
CAISGDGAGEAYEQYF
>NA|TRBV19|NA|TRBJ1-5
TGTGCCAGTAGCGAAGGGGATTATCAGCCCCAGCATTTT
CASSEGDYQPQHF
>NA|TRBV4-1|few|TRBJ2-1
TGCGCCAGCAGTCCGGGACTTAACTCCTACAATGAGCAGTTCTTC
CASSPGLNSYNEQFF
>NA|TRBV19|few|TRBJ1-5
TGTGCCAGTAGTATTGGGCAGGGAAGCAATCAGCCCCAGCATTTT
CASSIGQGSNQPQHF
>TRBD2|TRBV10-3|few|TRBJ2-7
TGTGCCATCAGAGGCGGACTAGCGGAAACCTACGAGCAGTACTTC
CAIRGGLAETYEQYF
>TRBD1|TRBV7-6|few|TRBJ1-3
TGTGCCAGCAGCCCCGGGACAGCATACTCTGGAAACACCATATATTTT
CASSPGTAYSGNTIYF
>TRBD2|TRBV6-1|NA|TRBJ2-1
TGTGCCAGCAGCCGGGACACCCCGAGTGGGGCTAGCGGGAGGATTGGCAATGAGCAGTTCTTC
CASSRDTPSGASGRIGNEQFF
>TRBD2|TRBV28|NA|TRBJ2-6
TGTGCCAGCAGTCAAACTAGCGCTGGGGCCAACGTCCTGACTTTC
CASSQTSAGANVLTF
>NA|TRBV6-6|NA|TRBJ1-1
TGTGCCAGCAGTTACCAGGACAGGAACACTGAAGCTTTCTTT
CASSYQDRNTEAFF
>NA|TRBV7-2|many|TRBJ1-5
TGTGCCAGCAGCTCACTAGAAGGCAATCAGCCCCAGCATTTT
CASSSLEGNQPQHF
>TRBD1|TRBV20-1|NA|TRBJ1-2
TGCAGTGCTAGAGAAGGGTCCAGGGGGGATGGCTACACCTTC
CSAREGSRGDGYTF
>NA|TRBV5-4|NA|TRBJ1-5
TGTGCCAGCAGCTTGCAGGGTACCAATCAGCCCCAGCATTTT
CASSLQGTNQPQHF
>TRBD1|TRBV19|many|TRBJ1-3
TGTGCCAGTAGTATTCCCGGGACAGAAGACACCATATATTTT
CASSIPGTEDTIYF
>NA|TRBV12-3/TRBV12-4|NA|TRBJ2-1
TGTGCCAGCAGAGGCGGGACCGAGCAGTTCTTC
CASRGGTEQFF
>NA|TRBV7-8|few|TRBJ1-4
TGTGCCAGCAGCGTAAGATCACAGGCGGCCCTTAATGAAAAACTGTTTTTT
CASSVRSQAALNEKLFF
>TRBD2|TRBV7-4|NA|TRBJ2-7
TGTGCCAGCAGCTCGCTAGCGGCCCACGAGCAGTACTTC
CASSSLAAHEQYF
>NA|TRBV7-9|NA|TRBJ1-2
TGTGCCAGCAGCTTCGGTCCAGGGTGGGACTATGGCTACACCTTC
CASSFGPGWDYGYTF
>NA|TRBV7-8|few|TRBJ2-7
TGTGCCAGCAGCCCCCGTTTCCACGAGCAGTACTTC
CASSPRFHEQYF
>NA|TRBV7-2|once|TRBJ2-7
TGTGCCAGCAGCCTGAGACCCGGGCCAAGGGGCTCCTACGAGCAGTACTTC
CASSLRPGPRGSYEQYF
>NA|TRBV7-2|NA|TRBJ1-1
TGTGCCAGCAGCTTAGACTATCACAAGAACACTGAAGCTTTCTTT
CASSLDYHKNTEAFF
>NA|TRBV6-2/TRBV6-3|NA|TRBJ1-1
TGTGCCAGCAGTTTGACAGACGTGCTTACGGACACTGAAGCTTTCTTT
CASSLTDVLTDTEAFF
>NA|TRBV6-2/TRBV6-3|NA|TRBJ2-4
TGTGCCAGCACCAAAATAACTTCCATCCAGGGGAAGTGGGTCATTCAGTACTTC
CASTKITSIQGKWVIQYF
>NA|TRBV27|NA|TRBJ2-2
TGTGCCAGCAGTCACAGGGAACCCACCGGGGAGCTGTTTTTT
CASSHREPTGELFF
>NA|TRBV29-1|few|TRBJ2-3
TGCAGCGTTGAACTCCGGCTAGCACTTACTAGCACAGATACGCAGTATTTT
CSVELRLALTSTDTQYF
>NA|TRBV6-6|NA|TRBJ2-6
TGTGCCAGCAGTTACGTCGGGGGTCCCGGGGCCAACGTCCTGACTTTC
CASSYVGGPGANVLTF
>TRBD1|TRBV4-2|NA|TRBJ2-7
TGTGCCAGCAGCCAGCTACAGGGGCCCGAGCAGTACTTC
CASSQLQGPEQYF
>NA|TRBV7-2|many|TRBJ2-1
TGTGCCAGCAGTTCCCCGTCGGGGATCTACAATGAGCAGTTCTTC
CASSSPSGIYNEQFF
>NA|TRBV12-3/TRBV12-4|NA|TRBJ2-3
TGTGCCAGCAGCTTCAGTGAATATACGCAGTATTTT
CASSFSEYTQYF